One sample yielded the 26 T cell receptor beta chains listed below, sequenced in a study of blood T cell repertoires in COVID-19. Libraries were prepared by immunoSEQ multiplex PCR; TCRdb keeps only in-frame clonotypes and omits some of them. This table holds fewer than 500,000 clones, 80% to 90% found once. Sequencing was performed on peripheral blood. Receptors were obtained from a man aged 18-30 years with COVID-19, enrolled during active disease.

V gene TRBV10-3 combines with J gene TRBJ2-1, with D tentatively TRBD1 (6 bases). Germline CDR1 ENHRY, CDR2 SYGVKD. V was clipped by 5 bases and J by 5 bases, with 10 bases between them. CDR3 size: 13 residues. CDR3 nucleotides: TGTGCCATCAGTTTACAGGGACACAATGAGCAGTTCTTC. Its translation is CAISLQGHNEQFF.

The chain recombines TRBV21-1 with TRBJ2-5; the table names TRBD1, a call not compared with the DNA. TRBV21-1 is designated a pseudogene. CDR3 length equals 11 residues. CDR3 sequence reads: CALWAQETQYF. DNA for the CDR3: TGTGCCCTCTGGGCCCAAGAGACCCAGTACTTC.

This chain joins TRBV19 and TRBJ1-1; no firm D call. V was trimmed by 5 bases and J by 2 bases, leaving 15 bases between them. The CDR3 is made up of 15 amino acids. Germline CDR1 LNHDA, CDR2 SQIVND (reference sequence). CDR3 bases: TGTGCCAGTAGTGAGGTCGGAATCGTAAACACTGAAGCTTTCTTT. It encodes CASSEVGIVNTEAFF.

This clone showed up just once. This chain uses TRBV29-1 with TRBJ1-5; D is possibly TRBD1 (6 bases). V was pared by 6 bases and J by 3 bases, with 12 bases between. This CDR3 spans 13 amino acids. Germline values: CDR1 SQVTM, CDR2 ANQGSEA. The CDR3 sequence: CSVTGHPNQPQHF. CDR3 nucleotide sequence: TGCAGCGTGACGGGACACCCCAATCAGCCCCAGCATTTT.

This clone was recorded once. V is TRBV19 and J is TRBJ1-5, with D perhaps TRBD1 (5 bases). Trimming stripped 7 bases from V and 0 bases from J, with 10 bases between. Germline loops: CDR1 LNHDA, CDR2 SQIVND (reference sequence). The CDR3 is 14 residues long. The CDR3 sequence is CASTMGGSNQPQHF. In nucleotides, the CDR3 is TGTGCCAGTACCATGGGGGGTAGCAATCAGCCCCAGCATTTT.

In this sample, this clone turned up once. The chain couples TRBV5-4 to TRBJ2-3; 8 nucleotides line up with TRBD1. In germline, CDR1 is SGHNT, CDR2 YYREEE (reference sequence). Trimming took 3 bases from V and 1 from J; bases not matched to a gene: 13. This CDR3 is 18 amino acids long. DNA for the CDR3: TGTGCCAGCAGCTGGCGGCCCGTCAGGGGGCAAGGCACAGATACGCAGTATTTT. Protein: CASSWRPVRGQGTDTQYF.

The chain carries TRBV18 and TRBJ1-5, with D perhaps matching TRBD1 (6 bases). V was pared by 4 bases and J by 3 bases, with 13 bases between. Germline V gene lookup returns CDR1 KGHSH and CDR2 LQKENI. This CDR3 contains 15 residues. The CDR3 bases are TGTGCCAGCTCACACGCCACAGGGCACAATCAGCCCCAGCATTTT. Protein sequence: CASSHATGHNQPQHF. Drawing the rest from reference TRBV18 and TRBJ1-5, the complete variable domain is NAGVMQNPRHLVRRRGQEARLRCSPMKGHSHVYWYRQLPEEGLKFMVYLQKENIIDESGMPKERFSAEFPKEGPSILRIQQVVRGDSAAYFCASSHATGHNQPQHFGDGTRLSIL.

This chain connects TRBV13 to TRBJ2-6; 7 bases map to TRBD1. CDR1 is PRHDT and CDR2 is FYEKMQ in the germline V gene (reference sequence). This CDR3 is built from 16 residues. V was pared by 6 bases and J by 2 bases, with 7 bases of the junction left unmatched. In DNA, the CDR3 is TGTGCCAGCAGACTATCTACAGGGGCTGGGGCCAACGTCCTGACTTTC. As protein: CASRLSTGAGANVLTF.

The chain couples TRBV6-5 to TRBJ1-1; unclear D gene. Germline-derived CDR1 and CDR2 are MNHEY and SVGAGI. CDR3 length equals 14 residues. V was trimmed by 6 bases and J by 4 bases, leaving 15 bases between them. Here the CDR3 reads CASSPWAAFTEAFF. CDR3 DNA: TGTGCCAGCAGCCCCTGGGCCGCCTTCACTGAAGCTTTCTTT.

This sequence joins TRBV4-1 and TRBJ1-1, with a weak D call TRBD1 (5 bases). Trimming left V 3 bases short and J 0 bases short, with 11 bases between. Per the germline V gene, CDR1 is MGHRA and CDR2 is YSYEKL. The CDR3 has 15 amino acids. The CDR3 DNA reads TGCGCCAGCAGCCATGCCACAGGATTGAACACTGAAGCTTTCTTT. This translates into CASSHATGLNTEAFF.

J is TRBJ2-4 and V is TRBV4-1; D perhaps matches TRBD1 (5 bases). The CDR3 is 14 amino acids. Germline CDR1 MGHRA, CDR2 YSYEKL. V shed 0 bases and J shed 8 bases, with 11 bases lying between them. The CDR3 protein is CASSQERQGYIQYF. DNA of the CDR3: TGCGCCAGCAGCCAAGAAAGGCAGGGATACATTCAGTACTTC.

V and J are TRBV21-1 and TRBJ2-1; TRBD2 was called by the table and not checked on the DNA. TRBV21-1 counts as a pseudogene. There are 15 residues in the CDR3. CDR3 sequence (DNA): TGTGCCAGCAGCAAAGAGCCAGCGGGGGACAATGAGCAGTTCTTC. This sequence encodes CASSKEPAGDNEQFF.

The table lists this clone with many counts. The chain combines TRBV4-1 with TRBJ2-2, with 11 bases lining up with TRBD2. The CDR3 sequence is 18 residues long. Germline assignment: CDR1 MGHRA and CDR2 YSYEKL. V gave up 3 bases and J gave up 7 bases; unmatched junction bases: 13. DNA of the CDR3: TGCGCCAGCAGCCAGGAGGTCTTAGCGGGGGGGGCAGGCGGGGAGCTGTTTTTT. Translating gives CASSQEVLAGGAGGELFF.

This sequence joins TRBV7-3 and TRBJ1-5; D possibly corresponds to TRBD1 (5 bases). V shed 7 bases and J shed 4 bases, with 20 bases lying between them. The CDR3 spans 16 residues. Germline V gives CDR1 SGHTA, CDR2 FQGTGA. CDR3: CASTPVGRGFNQPQHF. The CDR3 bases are TGTGCCAGCACCCCGGTGGGGCGGGGGTTTAATCAGCCCCAGCATTTT.

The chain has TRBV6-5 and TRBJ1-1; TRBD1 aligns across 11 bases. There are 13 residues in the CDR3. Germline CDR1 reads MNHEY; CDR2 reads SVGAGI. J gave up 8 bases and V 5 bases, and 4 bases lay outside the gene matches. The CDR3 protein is CASSRDRGGEAFF. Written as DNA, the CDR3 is TGTGCCAGCAGTCGGGACAGGGGGGGGGAAGCTTTCTTT.

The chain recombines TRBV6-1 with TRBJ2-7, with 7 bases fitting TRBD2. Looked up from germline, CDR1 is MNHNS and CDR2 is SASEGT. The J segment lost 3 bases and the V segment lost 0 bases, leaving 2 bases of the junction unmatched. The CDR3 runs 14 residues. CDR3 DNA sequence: TGTGCCAGCAGTGAAGCTAGCGGGTACTACGAGCAGTACTTC. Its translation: CASSEASGYYEQYF.

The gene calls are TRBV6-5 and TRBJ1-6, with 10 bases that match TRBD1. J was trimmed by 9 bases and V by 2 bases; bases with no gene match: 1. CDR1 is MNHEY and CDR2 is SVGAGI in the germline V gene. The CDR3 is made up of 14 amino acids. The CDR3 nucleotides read TGTGCCAGCAGTTACCGGGACAGGGGTTCACCCCTCCACTTT. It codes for CASSYRDRGSPLHF.

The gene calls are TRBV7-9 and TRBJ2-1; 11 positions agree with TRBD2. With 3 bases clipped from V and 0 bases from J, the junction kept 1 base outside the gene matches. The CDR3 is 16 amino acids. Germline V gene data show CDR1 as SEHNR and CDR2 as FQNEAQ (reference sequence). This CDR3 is CASSLGTSGSYNEQFF. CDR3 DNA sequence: TGTGCCAGCAGCTTGGGGACTAGCGGCTCCTACAATGAGCAGTTCTTC.

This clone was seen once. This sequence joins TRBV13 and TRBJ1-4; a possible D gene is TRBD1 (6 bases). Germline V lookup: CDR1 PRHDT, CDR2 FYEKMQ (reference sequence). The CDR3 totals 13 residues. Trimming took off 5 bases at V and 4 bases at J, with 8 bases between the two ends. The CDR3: CASSADSNEKLFF. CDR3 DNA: TGTGCCAGCAGCGCGGACAGTAATGAAAAACTGTTTTTT.

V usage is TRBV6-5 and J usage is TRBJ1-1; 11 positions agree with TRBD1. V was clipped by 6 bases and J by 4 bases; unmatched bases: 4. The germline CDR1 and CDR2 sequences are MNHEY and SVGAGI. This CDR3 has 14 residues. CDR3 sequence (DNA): TGTGCCAGCAGCAAGGACAGGGGGCCCACTGAAGCTTTCTTT. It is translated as CASSKDRGPTEAFF.

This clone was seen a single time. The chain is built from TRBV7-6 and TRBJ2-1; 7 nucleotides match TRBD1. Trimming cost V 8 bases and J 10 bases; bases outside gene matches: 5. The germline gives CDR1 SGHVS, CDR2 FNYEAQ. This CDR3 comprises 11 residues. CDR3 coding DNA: TGTGCCAGCGGGTGGACAGGAGAGCAGTTCTTC. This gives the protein CASGWTGEQFF. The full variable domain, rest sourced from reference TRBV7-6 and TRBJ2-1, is GAGVSQSPRYKVTKRGQDVALRCDPISGHVSLYWYRQALGQGPEFLTYFNYEAQQDKSGLPNDRFSAERPEGSISTLTIQRTEQRDSAMYRCASGWTGEQFFGPGTRLTVL.

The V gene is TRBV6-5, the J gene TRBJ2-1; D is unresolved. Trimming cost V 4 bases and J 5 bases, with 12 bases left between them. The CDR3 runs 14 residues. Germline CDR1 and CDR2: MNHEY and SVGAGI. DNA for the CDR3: TGTGCCAGCAGTTTTCAGGCTCAAAACAATGAGCAGTTCTTC. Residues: CASSFQAQNNEQFF.

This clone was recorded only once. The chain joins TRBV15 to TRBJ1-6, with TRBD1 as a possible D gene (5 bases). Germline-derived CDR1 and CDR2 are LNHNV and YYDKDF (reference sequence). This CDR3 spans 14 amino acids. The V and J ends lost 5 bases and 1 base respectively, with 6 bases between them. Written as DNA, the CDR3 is TGTGCCACCAGCGGGGGGTCCTATAATTCACCCCTCCACTTT. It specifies CATSGGSYNSPLHF.

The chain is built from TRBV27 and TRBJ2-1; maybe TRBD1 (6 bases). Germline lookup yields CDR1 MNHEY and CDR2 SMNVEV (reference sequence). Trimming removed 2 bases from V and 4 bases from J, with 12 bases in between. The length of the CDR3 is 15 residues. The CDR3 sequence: CASSLGRTAYNEQFF. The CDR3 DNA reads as TGTGCCAGCAGTTTAGGCAGGACAGCTTACAATGAGCAGTTCTTC.

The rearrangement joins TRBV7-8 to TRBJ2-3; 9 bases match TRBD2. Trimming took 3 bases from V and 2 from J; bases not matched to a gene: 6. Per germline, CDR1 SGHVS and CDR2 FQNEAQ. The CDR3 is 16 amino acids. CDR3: CASSLGRGGITDTQYF. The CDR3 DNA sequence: TGTGCCAGCAGCTTGGGGCGGGGGGGAATCACAGATACGCAGTATTTT.

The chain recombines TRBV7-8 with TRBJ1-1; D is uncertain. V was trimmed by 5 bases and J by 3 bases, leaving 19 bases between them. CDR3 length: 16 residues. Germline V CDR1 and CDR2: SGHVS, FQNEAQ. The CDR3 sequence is CASSPREVGIYTEAFF. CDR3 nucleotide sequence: TGTGCCAGCAGCCCAAGGGAGGTAGGGATTTACACTGAAGCTTTCTTT.